This T cell receptor (beta chain) was identified during a study of blood T cell repertoires in COVID-19. Study context: COVID-19 samples from acute and convalescent phases originated in the United States, Italy and Spain. Sample material is recorded as cDNA or gDNA derived from T cells, B-cell-depleted T cells, or PBMCs.

Those enrolled in Seattle joined during active infection and were followed longitudinally afterward. As handled by the study authors: From reference gene primer amplification, estimates of nucleated cell counts were derived. Profiling relied on immunoSEQ multiplex PCR, and the TCRdb table lists in-frame clones only, not all of them. V, J and clone size were drawn from that table, and D and trimming were deduced from the DNA. Of 350,000 to 400,000 clones in the sample, roughly 90% were seen once. The TCR sequence derives from an older woman with COVID-19, enrolled during active disease. Sequencing was done on a sample of peripheral blood.

CDR3 sequence: CASRQALGGFNYGYTF. DNA for the CDR3: TGTGCCAGTAGACAGGCTTTGGGAGGATTTAACTATGGCTACACCTTC. This sequence joins TRBV19 and TRBJ1-2; TRBD1 might be the D (5 bases). Germline CDR1 LNHDA, CDR2 SQIVND (reference sequence). The CDR3 spans 16 residues. Trimming took 6 bases from V and 1 from J, leaving 18 bases between them.